This T cell receptor (beta chain) was identified in a study of blood T cell repertoires in COVID-19. Across the study: T cells, B-cell-depleted T cells, or PBMCs provided the cDNA or gDNA that served as material.

Germline assignment: CDR1 SQVTM and CDR2 ANQGSEA. Trimming cost V 7 bases and J 3 bases; bases outside gene matches: 7. The CDR3 runs to 13 residues. Source study methods: Reference gene primers were amplified, and this amplification served to estimate nucleated cell counts. Clones were read by immunoSEQ multiplex PCR, and TCRdb kept only the in-frame ones, dropping some. The V and J calls and clone size were taken over from that table, and D and trimming were inferred from the DNA. The table has 130,000 to 150,000 clones, approximately 83% seen once. The Seattle patients, enrolled during active infection, were followed longitudinally.

This chain links TRBV29-1 with TRBJ1-2; TRBD1 agrees at 8 bases. This TCR was recovered from a woman between 55 and 75 years old with COVID-19, enrolled during active disease. Sequencing was done on a sample of peripheral blood. CDR3 nucleotides: TGCAGCGCCTCAGGGGGCGCGGACTATGGCTACACCTTC. It encodes CSASGGADYGYTF.